These 22 T cell receptor beta chains share one sample of origin, sequenced in a study of CD8 T cells in Susac syndrome. RNA totalling roughly 0.45 to 1 ug underwent reverse transcription with random hexamers. TCRdb fed the immunoSEQ multiplex PCR reads into MiXCR, producing one record per CDR3 protein. The sample yields 330,000 or so distinct CDR3 sequences, approximately 90% seen once. Sequences were obtained from CD8+ T cells from PBMCs. The receptors derive from a human donor with multiple sclerosis.

The J gene is TRBJ2-3, the V gene TRBV7-8; 10 bases are a match to TRBD2. This CDR3 is built from 16 residues. V was clipped by 2 bases and J by 6 bases; unmatched bases: 8. Per germline, CDR1 SGHVS and CDR2 FQNEAQ. In nucleotides, the CDR3 is TGTGCCAGCAGCTTAAGTAGCGGGAGGTCGGGGGATACGCAGTATTTT. Translated, it gives CASSLSSGRSGDTQYF.

The chain employs TRBV27 and TRBJ2-5; weak D call: TRBD2 (6 bases). The V and J ends lost 4 bases and 1 base respectively, with 13 bases between them. The germline V gene encodes CDR1 MNHEY and CDR2 SMNVEV (reference sequence). CDR3 length equals 15 residues. The CDR3: CASSSGTLFQETQYF. CDR3 nucleotides: TGTGCCAGCAGTTCCGGGACTCTCTTCCAAGAGACCCAGTACTTC.

The V and J genes are TRBV20-1 and TRBJ2-5; 14 nucleotides line up with TRBD2. The CDR3 consists of 16 residues. V lost 2 bases, J lost 4 bases, and 6 bases stayed unmatched. Germline V gene sequence: CDR1 DFQATT, CDR2 SNEGSKA (reference sequence). CDR3 sequence: CSARPDGLAGGETQYF. The CDR3 DNA reads as TGCAGTGCTAGACCGGACGGACTAGCGGGAGGAGAGACCCAGTACTTC.

The chain is built from TRBV19 and TRBJ2-1; D is uncertain. The V gene's germline CDR1 is LNHDA and CDR2 SQIVND (reference sequence). This CDR3 has 15 residues. V lost 3 bases to trimming and J lost 0 bases, with 9 bases between them. The CDR3 loop reads CASSMVFVSYNEQFF. DNA for the CDR3: TGTGCCAGTAGTATGGTGTTCGTCTCCTACAATGAGCAGTTCTTC.

The chain joins TRBV15 to TRBJ1-4; possibly TRBD1 for D (5 bases). This CDR3 spans 16 amino acids. Germline assignment: CDR1 LNHNV and CDR2 YYDKDF (reference sequence). Trimming pared 2 bases from V and 4 bases from J, leaving 14 bases between. CDR3 in amino acids: CATSRITGGVNEKLFF. The CDR3 nucleotides are TGTGCCACCAGCAGAATTACGGGGGGAGTTAATGAAAAACTGTTTTTT.

The V call is TRBV5-6, the J call TRBJ1-1, with D unclear. Germline V CDR1 and CDR2: SGHDT, YYEEEE. This CDR3 is built from 14 residues. V was trimmed by 4 bases and J by 0 bases, leaving 10 bases between them. The CDR3 reads CASSIWALNTEAFF. The CDR3 DNA reads TGTGCCAGCAGCATCTGGGCGCTGAACACTGAAGCTTTCTTT. Supplemented by reference TRBV5-6 and TRBJ1-1, the full variable domain reads DAGVTQSPTHLIKTRGQQVTLRCSPKSGHDTVSWYQQALGQGPQFIFQYYEEEERQRGNFPDRFSGHQFPNYSSELNVNALLLGDSALYLCASSIWALNTEAFFGQGTRLTVV.

V gene TRBV12-3 or TRBV12-4 combines with J gene TRBJ2-7; no clear D gene. The CDR3 is 15 residues long. V was cut by 3 bases and J by 2 bases, with 14 bases left in between. CDR3 sequence reads: CASSFGQFPTYEQYF. DNA for the CDR3: TGTGCCAGCAGTTTCGGGCAGTTCCCGACCTACGAGCAGTACTTC.

V usage is TRBV5-5 and J usage is TRBJ2-1; 7 nucleotides match TRBD2. Germline CDR1 is SGHKS and CDR2 is YYEKEE (reference sequence). The CDR3 is 17 residues long. The ends lost 4 bases at V and 5 bases at J; junction bases unmatched: 15. For the CDR3, the DNA is TGTGCCAGCAGCCCCTGGTCCACGGTCAGCGGGGACAATGAGCAGTTCTTC. Translation gives CASSPWSTVSGDNEQFF.

The chain recombines TRBV4-3 with TRBJ2-4; 10 bases map to TRBD1. In germline, CDR1 is LGHNA, CDR2 YSLEER. After removal of 0 bases from V and 8 bases from J, the junction contained 10 bases not matched to a gene. This CDR3 comprises 17 residues. The CDR3 protein is CASSQETGGAMGYIQYF. The CDR3 region has the DNA TGCGCCAGCAGCCAAGAGACAGGGGGCGCAATGGGATACATTCAGTACTTC.

V and J are TRBV4-1 and TRBJ2-3; tentatively, D is TRBD2 (5 bases). V shed 0 bases and J shed 2 bases, with 18 bases lying between them. From germline, CDR1 is MGHRA and CDR2 YSYEKL. CDR3 length equals 18 residues. CDR3: CASSQEYRKRRNTDTQYF. The CDR3 DNA follows: TGCGCCAGCAGCCAAGAGTATCGGAAGCGGCGAAACACAGATACGCAGTATTTT.

This chain links TRBV6-2 or TRBV6-3 with TRBJ2-3; D not resolved. Germline V lookup: CDR1 MNHEY, CDR2 SVGEGT. The CDR3 contains 14 residues. V was pared by 6 bases and J by 4 bases, with 14 bases between. The CDR3 spells CASSAYSLADTQYF. CDR3 nucleotides: TGTGCCAGCAGCGCCTACTCCCTCGCAGATACGCAGTATTTT.

The rearrangement links TRBV7-9 to TRBJ1-1; tentative D call: TRBD1 (5 bases). V lost 3 bases and J lost 8, with 7 bases in between. Germline-derived CDR1 and CDR2 are SEHNR and FQNEAQ (reference sequence). This CDR3 region has 11 residues. CDR3 loop: CASSFRGEAFF. DNA for the CDR3: TGTGCCAGCAGCTTCCGGGGCGAAGCTTTCTTT.

The gene calls are TRBV4-3 and TRBJ1-4; 7 bases line up with TRBD1. Germline lookup yields CDR1 LGHNA and CDR2 YSLEER. The CDR3 has 19 residues. J gave up 0 bases and V 2 bases, and 12 bases lay outside the gene matches. Written as DNA, the CDR3 is TGCGCCAGCAGCCAATATAAGGGGGCGAGGTCTGCAACTAATGAAAAACTGTTTTTT. Amino acid sequence: CASSQYKGARSATNEKLFF.

This chain joins TRBV12-3 or TRBV12-4 and TRBJ1-2; no firm D call. The CDR3 sequence is 13 residues long. Trimming stripped 2 bases from V and 6 bases from J, with 10 bases between. CDR3 DNA sequence: TGTGCCAGCAGTTTACTCCTACAGCATGGCTACACCTTC. Amino acids: CASSLLLQHGYTF.

The chain is built from TRBV29-1 and TRBJ2-7, with TRBD1 matching 7 bases. The ends lost 7 bases at V and 0 bases at J; junction bases unmatched: 15. The CDR3 sequence is 16 residues long. In germline, CDR1 is SQVTM, CDR2 ANQGSEA. The DNA of the CDR3 is TGCAGCGCCAGTGGTATGCCGGGACAGATCTCCTACGAGCAGTACTTC. Protein: CSASGMPGQISYEQYF.

The gene calls are TRBV12-3 or TRBV12-4 and TRBJ2-1, with 10 bases matching TRBD2. V lost 6 bases to trimming and J lost 5 bases; unmatched junction nucleotides: 4. This CDR3 is built from 14 residues. The CDR3 here is CASSPGLANNEQFF. The CDR3 DNA follows: TGTGCCAGCAGCCCGGGACTAGCGAACAATGAGCAGTTCTTC.

The genes are TRBV7-9 and TRBJ2-7; TRBD1 matches 10 bases. V dropped 0 bases and J dropped 4; count of bases not matched to a gene: 3. Germline CDR1 is SEHNR and CDR2 is FQNEAQ (reference sequence). The CDR3 covers 15 residues. CDR3 DNA sequence: TGTGCCAGCAGCTTAGCAGGGACAGGGGAATACGAGCAGTACTTC. Its protein is CASSLAGTGEYEQYF.

The chain employs TRBV7-2 and TRBJ2-1, with D perhaps matching TRBD2 (6 bases). Germline lookup yields CDR1 SGHTA and CDR2 FQGNSA. The germline V and J ends were trimmed by 6 bases and 1 base, with 13 bases remaining between them. The CDR3 length is 15 residues. The CDR3 bases are TGTGCCAGCAGGTACAATAGCGGTTCCTACAATGAGCAGTTCTTC. Its translation: CASRYNSGSYNEQFF. The variable domain in full, completed from reference TRBV7-2 and TRBJ2-1, reads GAGVSQSPSNKVTEKGKDVELRCDPISGHTALYWYRQSLGQGLEFLIYFQGNSAPDKSGLPSDRFSAERTGGSVSTLTIQRTQQEDSAVYLCASRYNSGSYNEQFFGPGTRLTVL.

V usage is TRBV5-4 and J usage is TRBJ2-1, with D perhaps TRBD2 (5 bases). CDR1 is SGHNT and CDR2 is YYREEE in the germline V gene (reference sequence). CDR3 length: 13 amino acids. The ends were cut back, 0 bases at V and 6 bases at J, with 7 bases in the middle. The CDR3, as DNA: TGTGCCAGCAGCTTGGTGGACTCCAATGAGCAGTTCTTC. This sequence encodes CASSLVDSNEQFF. Together with reference TRBV5-4 and TRBJ2-1, the CDR3 gives the full variable domain: ETGVTQSPTHLIKTRGQQVTLRCSSQSGHNTVSWYQQALGQGPQFIFQYYREEENGRGNFPPRFSGLQFPNYSSELNVNALELDDSALYLCASSLVDSNEQFFGPGTRLTVL.

The V gene is TRBV29-1, the J gene TRBJ2-7; 7 bases match TRBD1. The ends lost 0 bases at V and 2 bases at J; junction bases unmatched: 7. The CDR3 loop spans 15 amino acids. From germline, CDR1 is SQVTM and CDR2 ANQGSEA. As DNA, the CDR3 is TGCAGCGTTGAAGAAAGGGGGCCGGCGCCCTACGAGCAGTACTTC. It yields the protein CSVEERGPAPYEQYF.

The chain joins TRBV28 to TRBJ2-5, with TRBD2 matching over 13 bases. Germline V CDR1 and CDR2: MDHEN, SYDVKM. V dropped 2 bases and J dropped 5; count of bases not matched to a gene: 11. The CDR3 loop spans 18 amino acids. The DNA of the CDR3 is TGTGCCAGCAGTTTACCCCCCGGACTAGCGGGGGCGAGCGAGACCCAGTACTTC. Its translation is CASSLPPGLAGASETQYF.

This rearrangement joins TRBV20-1 to TRBJ2-3; weak D call: TRBD2 (5 bases). V lost 3 bases and J lost 0, with 13 bases in between. The CDR3 consists of 15 residues. The germline gives CDR1 DFQATT, CDR2 SNEGSKA (reference sequence). CDR3: CSASVGDTSTDTQYF. For the CDR3, the DNA is TGCAGTGCTAGTGTCGGGGATACTAGCACAGATACGCAGTATTTT.